This TCR beta chain was captured by sequencing in a study of PD-L1 blockade in urothelial cancer. As for the study in general: Previous chemotherapy exposure amounted to 0 to 3 regimens for patients.

Study observations and caveats: Tumor-associated blood clones were expanded more by durable-benefit patients at 3 weeks.

The V gene end was trimmed by 3 bases and the J gene end by 8 bases; junction bases not matched to a gene: 10. This CDR3 has 16 amino acids. Germline loops: CDR1 SGHDT, CDR2 YYEEEE. Using immunoSEQ multiplex PCR, the repertoire was profiled, and TCRdb retains in-frame clones only, with some absent. This table holds roughly 90,000 clones, over 90% found once. Worth noting for this clone: Antigen: not known.

V and J are TRBV5-6 and TRBJ2-1; 11 nucleotides line up with TRBD2. Sequences were derived from PBMCs, sampled around atezolizumab (anti-PD-L1) treatment. The TCR sequence derives from a man in his sixties with urothelial cancer. This CDR3 reads CASSSIAGGSEYEQFF. The DNA for the CDR3 is TGTGCCAGCAGCTCCATAGCGGGAGGGAGTGAGTATGAGCAGTTCTTC.